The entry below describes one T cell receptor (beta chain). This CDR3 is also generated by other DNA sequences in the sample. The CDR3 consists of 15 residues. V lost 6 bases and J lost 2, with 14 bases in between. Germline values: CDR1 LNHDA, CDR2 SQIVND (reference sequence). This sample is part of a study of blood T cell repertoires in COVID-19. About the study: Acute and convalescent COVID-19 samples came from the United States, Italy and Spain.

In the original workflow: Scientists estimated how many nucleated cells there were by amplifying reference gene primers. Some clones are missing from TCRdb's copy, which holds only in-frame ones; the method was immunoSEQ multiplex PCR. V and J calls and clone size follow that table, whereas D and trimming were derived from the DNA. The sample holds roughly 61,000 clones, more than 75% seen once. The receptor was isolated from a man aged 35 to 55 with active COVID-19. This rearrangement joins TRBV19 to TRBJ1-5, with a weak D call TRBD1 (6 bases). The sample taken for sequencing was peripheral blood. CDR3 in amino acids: CASSIQGVGNQPQHF. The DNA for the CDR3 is TGTGCCAGTAGCATACAGGGTGTGGGCAATCAGCCCCAGCATTTT. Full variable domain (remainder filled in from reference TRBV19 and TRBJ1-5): DGGITQSPKYLFRKEGQNVTLSCEQNLNHDAMYWYRQDPGQGLRLIYYSQIVNDFQKGDIAEGYSVSREKKESFPLTVTSAQKNPTAFYLCASSIQGVGNQPQHFGDGTRLSIL.